The 25 T cell receptor beta chains below all came from one sample that was sequenced in a study of T-cell reconstitution after alpha-beta-depleted transplantation in children. Unique molecular identifiers featured in how the TCRbeta library was prepared. TCRdb reprocessed the PCR reads with MiXCR, giving one entry per CDR3 protein. The sample carries about 440,000 distinct CDR3 sequences, about 40% recorded once. The source material was PBMCs, sampled before TCRalphabeta/CD19-depleted stem cell transplant. The receptor set was obtained from a girl between 2 and 10 years old with aplastic anemia, due to receive a stem cell transplant.

The rearrangement joins TRBV6-5 to TRBJ2-5; D perhaps matches TRBD1 (5 bases). The CDR3 consists of 16 residues. CDR1 and CDR2 (germline): MNHEY, SVGAGI. V lost 2 bases, J lost 2 bases, and 15 bases lay in between. DNA for the CDR3: TGTGCCAGCAGTTACGTATCCAGGGCCCCTCAAGAGACCCAGTACTTC. Translating gives CASSYVSRAPQETQYF.

This clonotype was seen a handful of times. The chain recombines TRBV7-6 with TRBJ2-7; the D gene is possibly TRBD1 (5 bases). This CDR3 has 13 residues. Per germline, CDR1 SGHVS and CDR2 FNYEAQ. V was trimmed by 3 bases and J by 3 bases, leaving 9 bases between them. CDR3 protein: CASSFRQGYEQYF. CDR3 nucleotides: TGTGCCAGCAGCTTTAGGCAGGGCTACGAGCAGTACTTC.

J is TRBJ2-1 and V is TRBV28; D possibly corresponds to TRBD1 (6 bases). Germline loops: CDR1 MDHEN, CDR2 SYDVKM. Between the trimmed V and J ends, which lost 6 bases and 7 bases, there was a span of 16 bases. The CDR3 totals 14 residues. The CDR3 loop is CASRPRTEPNEQFF. Here the CDR3 DNA reads TGTGCCAGCAGACCCCGGACAGAGCCTAATGAGCAGTTCTTC.

This clonotype was seen once. CDR3 protein: CSASAQKRLSGANVLTF. The DNA of the CDR3 is TGCAGTGCTAGTGCTCAAAAGCGCCTCTCTGGGGCCAACGTCCTGACTTTC. This chain joins TRBV20-1 and TRBJ2-6; D gene ambiguous. The germline CDR1 and CDR2 sequences are DFQATT and SNEGSKA (reference sequence). The CDR3 spans 17 residues. Trimming stripped 3 bases from V and 0 bases from J, with 15 bases between.

This clonotype was counted many times. The J gene is TRBJ2-3, the V gene TRBV12-3 or TRBV12-4, with a tentative D call TRBD2 (6 bases). With 6 bases removed from V and 2 bases from J, the gap between germline ends came to 12 bases. CDR3 length equals 14 residues. The CDR3 coding sequence is TGTGCCAGCAGCCTAGCGAGATTCACAGATACGCAGTATTTT. It codes for CASSLARFTDTQYF.

This sequence joins TRBV20-1 and TRBJ1-1, with D maybe TRBD1 (5 bases). Germline V gene sequence: CDR1 DFQATT, CDR2 SNEGSKA (reference sequence). There are 12 residues in the CDR3. Trimming removed 6 bases from V and 4 bases from J, with 12 bases in between. The CDR3 loop reads CSAPARATEAFF. For the CDR3, the DNA is TGCAGTGCCCCCGCCAGGGCCACTGAAGCTTTCTTT.

In this sample, this clonotype turned up a few times. The gene calls are TRBV20-1 and TRBJ2-2; unclear D gene. There are 15 residues in the CDR3. CDR1 is DFQATT and CDR2 is SNEGSKA in the germline V gene (reference sequence). The V and J ends lost 6 bases and 0 bases respectively, with 14 bases between them. The CDR3 DNA sequence: TGCAGTGCAAAGAGACCCGGGCCGAACACCGGGGAGCTGTTTTTT. This encodes CSAKRPGPNTGELFF.

This clonotype appeared a few times. This chain uses TRBV20-1 with TRBJ2-7, with 10 bases fitting TRBD1. CDR3 length equals 15 residues. V dropped 6 bases and J dropped 7; count of bases not matched to a gene: 15. Per the germline V gene, CDR1 is DFQATT and CDR2 is SNEGSKA (reference sequence). The CDR3 DNA is TGCAGTGCCGAAGACGCGGGACAGGGGTTGGGGGAGCAGTACTTC. This gives the protein CSAEDAGQGLGEQYF.

The chain uses TRBV10-1 and TRBJ2-5; 7 bases match TRBD1. V shed 2 bases and J 5 bases; nucleotides not matched to a gene: 8. The CDR3 is made up of 15 amino acids. CDR1 and CDR2 from the germline V gene are WNHNN and SYGVQD (reference sequence). The CDR3 reads CASSEATGTGETQYF. DNA for the CDR3: TGCGCCAGCAGTGAGGCGACAGGGACCGGGGAGACCCAGTACTTC.

In its sample, this clonotype was seen many times. The genes are TRBV7-8 and TRBJ2-7; 9 nucleotides agree with TRBD2. The CDR3 has 16 amino acids. The V and J ends lost 1 base and 5 bases, in that order; junction bases with no gene match: 9. Per the germline V gene, CDR1 is SGHVS and CDR2 is FQNEAQ. The CDR3 DNA reads as TGTGCCAGCAGCTTAGGGTTCCAGCGGGAGGCCCACGAGCAGTACTTC. This codes for CASSLGFQREAHEQYF.

This clonotype was found many times. The chain is built from TRBV7-9 and TRBJ2-7; 8 bases are a match to TRBD1. V lost 4 bases and J lost 2; bases outside the gene matches: 10. Germline values: CDR1 SEHNR, CDR2 FQNEAQ (reference sequence). This CDR3 has 16 amino acids. CDR3 protein: CASSSTRQGKPYEQYF. The CDR3, as DNA: TGTGCCAGCAGCTCTACACGACAGGGGAAACCCTACGAGCAGTACTTC.

In its sample, this clonotype was seen a few times. The chain joins TRBV2 to TRBJ2-3; D is perhaps TRBD2 (6 bases). Germline assignment: CDR1 SNHLY and CDR2 FYNNEI. The V and J ends lost 3 bases and 0 bases respectively, with 10 bases between them. The CDR3 spans 15 residues. The CDR3 DNA reads TGTGCCAGCAGTGATGGGGGGTCTAGCACAGATACGCAGTATTTT. This gives the protein CASSDGGSSTDTQYF.

This clonotype was seen ten or more times. V is TRBV12-3 or TRBV12-4 and J is TRBJ2-3; D ambiguous. The V end lost 3 bases, the J end lost 3 bases, and 4 bases lay between the germline ends. This CDR3 has 12 residues. The DNA for the CDR3 is TGTGCCAGCAGTTTGATTACAGATACGCAGTATTTT. This sequence encodes CASSLITDTQYF.

With regard to this clonotype: The conserved phenylalanine or tryptophan is not found at the CDR3 terminus, so this likely reflects a read error. The chain joins TRBV14 to TRBJ1-1; no firm D call. V was pared by 0 bases and J by 1 base, with 21 bases between. The CDR3 is 19 amino acids. Germline V gene sequence: CDR1 SGHDN, CDR2 FVKESK. Written as DNA, the CDR3 is TGTGCCAGCAGCCAAGATTGGTCGCAGGCGACCGACTGGAACACTGAAGCTTTCCTT. Residues: CASSQDWSQATDWNTEAFL.

This clonotype was seen many times. The rearrangement links TRBV2 to TRBJ2-1; 9 bases align to TRBD2. The V segment lost 6 bases and the J segment 1 base; nucleotides outside the gene matches: 4. Germline-derived CDR1 and CDR2 are SNHLY and FYNNEI. The length of the CDR3 is 15 residues. In nucleotides, the CDR3 is TGTGCCAGCAGGTTTAGCGGGAGATCCTACAATGAGCAGTTCTTC. Its translation: CASRFSGRSYNEQFF. Variable domain in full (rest from reference TRBV2 and TRBJ2-1): EPEVTQTPSHQVTQMGQEVILRCVPISNHLYFYWYRQILGQKVEFLVSFYNNEISEKSEIFDDQFSVERPDGSNFTLKIRSTKLEDSAMYFCASRFSGRSYNEQFFGPGTRLTVL.

The chain is built from TRBV12-5 and TRBJ2-7; D remains unclear. Trimming removed 3 bases from V and 6 bases from J, with 6 bases in between. Germline V gene data show CDR1 as LGHNT and CDR2 as FRNRAP. CDR3 length: 11 amino acids. DNA for the CDR3: TGTGCTAGTGGTTTTAGTAGCGAGCAGTACTTC. It specifies CASGFSSEQYF.

This clonotype was detected a few times. This sequence joins TRBV20-1 and TRBJ1-5; D not resolved. The CDR3 runs to 16 residues. Germline lookup yields CDR1 DFQATT and CDR2 SNEGSKA (reference sequence). Trimming stripped 0 bases from V and 2 bases from J, with 14 bases between. The DNA of the CDR3 is TGCAGTGCTAGAGATGGTTCACAGCCCCGCAATCAGCCCCAGCATTTT. The encoded protein is CSARDGSQPRNQPQHF.

A remark on this clonotype: With a much larger clone just one base away, this may be a read error. The rearrangement links TRBV12-3 or TRBV12-4 to TRBJ2-3; TRBD1 matches at 7 bases. This CDR3 comprises 15 residues. The CDR3 is CSSSDRVPFTDTQYF. CDR3 nucleotides: TGTTCCAGCAGCGACAGGGTGCCTTTCACAGATACGCAGTATTTT.

Only a few counts were recorded for this clonotype. The rearrangement uses TRBV28 and TRBJ2-5; 9 bases line up with TRBD1. V was pared by 1 base and J by 9 bases, with 9 bases of the junction left unmatched. Germline-derived CDR1 and CDR2 are MDHEN and SYDVKM. The CDR3 extends over 15 amino acids. Here the CDR3 reads CASSLSGQGGSPQYF. The CDR3 nucleotides are TGTGCCAGCAGTTTATCGGGACAGGGAGGGAGTCCCCAGTACTTC.

V gene TRBV5-1 combines with J gene TRBJ2-5, with a weak D call TRBD2 (5 bases). V lost 4 bases and J 2 bases, leaving 12 bases between the germline ends. Germline CDR1 reads SGHRS; CDR2 reads YFSETQ. The CDR3 is 14 residues long. The CDR3 coding sequence is TGCGCCAGCAGCAACAATGGAGGTCAAGAGACCCAGTACTTC. It translates to CASSNNGGQETQYF.

The chain is built from TRBV27 and TRBJ1-2; 8 nucleotides line up with TRBD1. V shed 9 bases and J 4 bases; nucleotides not matched to a gene: 13. The CDR3 loop spans 15 amino acids. The germline CDR1 and CDR2 sequences are MNHEY and SMNVEV (reference sequence). The CDR3 spells CASARQGYILYGYTF. The DNA for the CDR3 is TGTGCCAGTGCACGACAGGGGTATATTCTCTATGGCTACACCTTC.

This clonotype has only a few counts. This sequence joins TRBV7-2 and TRBJ1-5, with D unclear. CDR1 is SGHTA and CDR2 is FQGNSA in the germline V gene. Trimming left V 4 bases short and J 1 base short, with 17 bases between. The CDR3 runs to 17 residues. The CDR3 sequence is CASSYRGGRWSNQPQHF. The CDR3 DNA is TGTGCCAGCAGCTACCGAGGAGGGCGGTGGAGCAATCAGCCCCAGCATTTT.

In this sample, this clonotype turned up a few times. DNA of the CDR3: TGTGCCAGCAGCCAAGTAAACAGGGAGCAGTTCTTC. This translates into CASSQVNREQFF. V gene TRBV3-1 combines with J gene TRBJ2-1; D is possibly TRBD1 (5 bases). Germline values: CDR1 LGHDT, CDR2 YNNKEL (reference sequence). Trimming pared 1 base from V and 10 bases from J, leaving 8 bases between. The CDR3 runs to 12 residues.

The chain is built from TRBV20-1 and TRBJ2-7, with TRBD1 as a possible D gene (6 bases). Between the trimmed V and J ends, which lost 0 bases and 3 bases, there was a span of 12 bases. There are 14 residues in the CDR3. Germline V gene lookup returns CDR1 DFQATT and CDR2 SNEGSKA (reference sequence). CDR3 in amino acids: CSARDPGVDYEQYF. The CDR3 DNA reads as TGCAGTGCTAGAGATCCAGGGGTGGACTACGAGCAGTACTTC.

This clonotype was seen a single time. The V and J genes are TRBV12-3 or TRBV12-4 and TRBJ2-5; 7 positions agree with TRBD1. The CDR3 is 16 residues long. The V and J ends lost 6 bases and 4 bases, in that order; junction bases with no gene match: 14. CDR3 nucleotides: TGTGCCAGCAGCCCCTACGCTCGGGACAGCTTAGAGACCCAGTACTTC. Translated, it gives CASSPYARDSLETQYF.